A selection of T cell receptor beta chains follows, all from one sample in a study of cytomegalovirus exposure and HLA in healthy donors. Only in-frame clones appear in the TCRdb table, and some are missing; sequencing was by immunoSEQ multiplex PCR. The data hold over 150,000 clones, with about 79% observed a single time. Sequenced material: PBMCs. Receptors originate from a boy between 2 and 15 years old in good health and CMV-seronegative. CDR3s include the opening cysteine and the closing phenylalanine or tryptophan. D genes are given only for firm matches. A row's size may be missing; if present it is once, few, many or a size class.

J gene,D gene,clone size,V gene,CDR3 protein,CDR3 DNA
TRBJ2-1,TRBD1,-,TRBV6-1,CASSDRGPYNEQFF,TGTGCCAGCAGTGACAGGGGGCCCTACAATGAGCAGTTCTTC
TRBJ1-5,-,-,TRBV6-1,CASSEGGRESQPQHF,TGTGCCAGCAGTGAAGGGGGGAGGGAAAGTCAGCCCCAGCATTTT
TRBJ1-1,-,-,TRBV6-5,CASSDQTGYTEAFF,TGTGCCAGCAGTGACCAGACAGGATACACTGAAGCTTTCTTT
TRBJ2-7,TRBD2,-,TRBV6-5,CASSYSGGGGYEQYF,TGTGCCAGCAGTTACTCGGGCGGGGGAGGCTACGAGCAGTACTTC
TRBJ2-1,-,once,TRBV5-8,CASSLVVTREQFF,TGTGCCAGCAGCTTGGTCGTGACGCGGGAGCAGTTCTTC
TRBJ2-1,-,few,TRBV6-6,CASSYFPSIRGEQFF,TGTGCCAGCAGTTATTTCCCCTCGATTAGAGGTGAGCAGTTCTTC
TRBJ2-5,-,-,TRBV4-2,CASSQEQGRETQYF,TGTGCCAGCAGCCAAGAACAGGGTCGAGAGACCCAGTACTTC
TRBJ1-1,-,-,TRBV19,CASSTRPGLGTEAFF,TGTGCCAGTAGTACCCGCCCGGGACTAGGCACTGAAGCTTTCTTT
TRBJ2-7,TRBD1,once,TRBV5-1,CASSGQAYPYEQYF,TGCGCCAGCAGCGGACAGGCGTATCCCTACGAGCAGTACTTC
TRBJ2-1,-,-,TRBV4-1,CASSQDHRTDRYNEQFF,TGCGCCAGCAGCCAAGATCATCGGACAGACCGATACAATGAGCAGTTCTTC
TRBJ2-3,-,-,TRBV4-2,CASSAGTDTQYF,TGTGCCAGCAGCGCCGGGACAGATACGCAGTATTTT
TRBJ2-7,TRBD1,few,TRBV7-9,CASSPWTGSNEQYF,TGTGCCAGCAGCCCGTGGACAGGGTCAAACGAGCAGTACTTC
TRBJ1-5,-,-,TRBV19,CASSTTGRRPQHF,TGTGCCAGTAGTACGACGGGGAGGCGGCCCCAGCATTTT
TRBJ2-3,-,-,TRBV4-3,CASSQVRGALTDTQYF,TGCGCCAGCAGCCAAGTACGGGGGGCCCTCACAGATACGCAGTATTTT
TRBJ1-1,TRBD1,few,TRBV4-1,CASSRDRAENTEAFF,TGCGCCAGCAGCCGGGACAGGGCCGAGAACACTGAAGCTTTCTTT
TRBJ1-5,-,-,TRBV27,CASSLIRDQPQHF,TGTGCCAGCAGTTTAATCAGGGATCAGCCCCAGCATTTT
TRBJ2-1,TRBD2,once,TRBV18,CASSPAGGKWNEQFF,TGTGCCAGCTCACCTGCGGGGGGCAAGTGGAATGAGCAGTTCTTC
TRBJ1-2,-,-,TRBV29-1,CSVRTGANYGYTF,TGCAGCGTACGGACGGGGGCTAACTATGGCTACACCTTC
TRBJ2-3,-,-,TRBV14,CASSRPQGTDTQYF,TGTGCCAGCAGCCGCCCGCAGGGAACAGATACGCAGTATTTT
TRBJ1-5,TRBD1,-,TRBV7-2,CASSLIRGGNQPQHF,TGTGCCAGCAGCTTAATCAGGGGGGGCAATCAGCCCCAGCATTTT
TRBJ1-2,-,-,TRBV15,CATSRDNTGWNGYTF,TGTGCCACCAGCAGAGATAATACAGGGTGGAATGGCTACACCTTC
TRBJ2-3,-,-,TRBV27,CASSGTHTSTDTQYF,TGTGCCAGCAGTGGGACTCATACCAGCACAGATACGCAGTATTTT
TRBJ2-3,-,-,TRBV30,CAGMDIGWPYF,TGTGCCGGGATGGACATAGGGTGGCCGTATTTT
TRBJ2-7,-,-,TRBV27,CASSLVGDTSYEQYF,TGTGCCAGCAGTTTAGTAGGGGACACGTCCTACGAGCAGTACTTC
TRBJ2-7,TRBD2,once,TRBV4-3,CASSQESGDRAYEQYF,TGCGCCAGCAGCCAAGAAAGCGGGGATCGGGCCTACGAGCAGTACTTC
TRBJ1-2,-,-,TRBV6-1,CASHFGTSGYTF,TGTGCCAGCCATTTTGGGACTTCTGGCTACACCTTC
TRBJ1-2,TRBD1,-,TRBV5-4,CASSLGDRKIRGYTF,TGTGCCAGCAGCTTGGGGGACAGGAAAATTCGGGGCTACACCTTC
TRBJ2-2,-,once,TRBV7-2,CASSQVGQYTGELFF,TGTGCCAGCAGCCAGGTGGGCCAATACACCGGGGAGCTGTTTTTT
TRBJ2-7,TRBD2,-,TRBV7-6,CASSPGLAGGQVQYF,TGTGCCAGCAGCCCGGGACTAGCGGGGGGGCAAGTGCAGTACTTC
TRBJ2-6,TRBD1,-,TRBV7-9,CSSSRDRDSSGANVLTF,TGTTCCAGCAGCCGGGACAGGGATTCGTCTGGGGCCAACGTCCTGACTTTC
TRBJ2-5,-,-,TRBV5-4,CASSLGQTQETQYF,TGTGCCAGCAGCTTAGGACAGACCCAAGAGACCCAGTACTTC
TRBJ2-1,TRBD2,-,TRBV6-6,CASSLYSGGTEFF,TGTGCCAGCAGTTTATATAGCGGGGGCACGGAGTTCTTC
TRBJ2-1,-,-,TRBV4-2,CASSQDMLADNEQFF,TGTGCCAGCAGCCAAGACATGCTAGCTGACAATGAGCAGTTCTTC
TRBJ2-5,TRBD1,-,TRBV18,CASSPNGGTGGETQYF,TGTGCCAGCTCACCCAATGGCGGGACAGGGGGAGAGACCCAGTACTTC
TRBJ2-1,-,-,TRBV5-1,CASSLDSPRGRQFF,TGCGCCAGCAGCTTGGATTCCCCTAGGGGCAGGCAGTTCTTC
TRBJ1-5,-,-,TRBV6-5,CASNSAGLGQPQHF,TGTGCCAGCAACAGCGCGGGGCTCGGTCAGCCCCAGCATTTT
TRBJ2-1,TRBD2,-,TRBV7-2,CASRPGGSYNEQFF,TGTGCCAGCAGGCCGGGGGGCTCCTACAATGAGCAGTTCTTC
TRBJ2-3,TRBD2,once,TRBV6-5,CASSPGGTDTQYF,TGTGCCAGCAGTCCGGGGGGGACAGATACGCAGTATTTT
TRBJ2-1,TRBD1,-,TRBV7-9,CASSEGQGFYNEQFF,TGTGCCAGCAGCGAGGGACAGGGGTTCTACAATGAGCAGTTCTTC
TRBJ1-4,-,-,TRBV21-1,CASSPPANRGRFDEKLFF,TGTGCCAGCAGCCCCCCGGCCAACAGGGGGCGCTTCGATGAAAAACTGTTTTTT
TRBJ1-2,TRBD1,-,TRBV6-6,CASSFDRVGGYTF,TGTGCCAGCAGTTTCGACAGGGTGGGGGGCTACACCTTC